A single sample gave rise to the 2 T cell receptor beta chains below, sequenced in a study of blood T cell repertoires in COVID-19. Clones were sequenced by immunoSEQ multiplex PCR, and TCRdb holds only the in-frame ones, with some missing. In the table there are approximately 210,000 clones, approximately 88% of which are singletons. Sequenced: PBMCs or T cells enriched from blood (not recorded which). The receptors were gathered from a woman aged 18-35 years who had recovered from COVID-19.

V is TRBV5-6 and J is TRBJ1-6; D is uncertain. CDR3 length: 15 residues. V lost 5 bases, J lost 5 bases, and 14 bases lay in between. Germline assignment: CDR1 SGHDT and CDR2 YYEEEE. CDR3 in DNA: TGTGCCAGCAGATTTGCAGGATTCGATAATTCACCCCTCCACTTT. It encodes CASRFAGFDNSPLHF.

The chain couples TRBV2 to TRBJ1-2; D not certain. This CDR3 has 11 amino acids. Per the germline V gene, CDR1 is SNHLY and CDR2 is FYNNEI. V dropped 8 bases and J dropped 3 bases, with 7 bases sitting between them. The CDR3 DNA is TGTGCCAGCGAGGGAGACTATGGCTACACCTTC. Translated: CASEGDYGYTF.